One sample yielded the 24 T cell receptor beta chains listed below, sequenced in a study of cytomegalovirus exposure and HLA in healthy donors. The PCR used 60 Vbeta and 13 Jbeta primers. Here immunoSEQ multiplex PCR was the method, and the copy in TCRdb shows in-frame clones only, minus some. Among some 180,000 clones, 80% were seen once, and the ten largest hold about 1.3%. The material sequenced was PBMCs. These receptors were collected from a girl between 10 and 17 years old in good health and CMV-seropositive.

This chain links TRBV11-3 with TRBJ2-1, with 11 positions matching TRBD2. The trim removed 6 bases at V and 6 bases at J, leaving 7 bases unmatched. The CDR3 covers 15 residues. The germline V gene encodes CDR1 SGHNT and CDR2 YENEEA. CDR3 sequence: CASSIGTSGVNEQFF. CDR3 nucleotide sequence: TGTGCCAGCAGTATCGGGACTAGCGGAGTCAATGAGCAGTTCTTC. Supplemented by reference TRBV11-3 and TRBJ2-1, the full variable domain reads EAGVVQSPRYKIIEKKQPVAFWCNPISGHNTLYWYLQNLGQGPELLIRYENEEAVDDSQLPKDRFSAERLKGVDSTLKIQPAELGDSAVYLCASSIGTSGVNEQFFGPGTRLTVL.

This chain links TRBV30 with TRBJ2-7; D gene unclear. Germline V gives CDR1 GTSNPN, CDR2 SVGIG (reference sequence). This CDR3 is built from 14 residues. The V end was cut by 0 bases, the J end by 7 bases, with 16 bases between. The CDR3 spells CAWSVRLALDEQYF. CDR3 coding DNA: TGTGCCTGGAGTGTACGCCTCGCCCTAGATGAGCAGTACTTC.

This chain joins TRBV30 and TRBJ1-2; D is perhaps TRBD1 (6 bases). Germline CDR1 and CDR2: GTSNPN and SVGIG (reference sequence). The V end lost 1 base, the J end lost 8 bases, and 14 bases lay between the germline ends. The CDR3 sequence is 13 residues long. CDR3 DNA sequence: TGTGCCTGGAGTGCTAACAGGGTATCAGGCTACACCTTC. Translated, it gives CAWSANRVSGYTF.

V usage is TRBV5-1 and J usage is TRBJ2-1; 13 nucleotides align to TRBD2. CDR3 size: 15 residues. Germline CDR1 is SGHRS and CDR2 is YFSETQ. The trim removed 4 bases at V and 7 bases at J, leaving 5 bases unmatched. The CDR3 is CASSALAGGSNEQFF. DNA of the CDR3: TGCGCCAGCAGCGCACTAGCGGGAGGGTCAAATGAGCAGTTCTTC.

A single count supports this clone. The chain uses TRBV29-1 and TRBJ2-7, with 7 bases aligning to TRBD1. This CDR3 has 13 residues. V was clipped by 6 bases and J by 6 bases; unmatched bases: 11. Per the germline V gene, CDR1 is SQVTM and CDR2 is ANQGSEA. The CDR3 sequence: CSVVDRWPSEQYF. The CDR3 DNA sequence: TGCAGCGTCGTGGACAGGTGGCCATCCGAGCAGTACTTC.

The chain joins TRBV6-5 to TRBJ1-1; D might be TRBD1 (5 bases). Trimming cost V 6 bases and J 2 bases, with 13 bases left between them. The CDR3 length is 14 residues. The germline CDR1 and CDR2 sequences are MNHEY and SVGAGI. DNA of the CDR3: TGTGCCAGCAGGCCGGGGGTGACCAACACTGAAGCTTTCTTT. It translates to CASRPGVTNTEAFF.

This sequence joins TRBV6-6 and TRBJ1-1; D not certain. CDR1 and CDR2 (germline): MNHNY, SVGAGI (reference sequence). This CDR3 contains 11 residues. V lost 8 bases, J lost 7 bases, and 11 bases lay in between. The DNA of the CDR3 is TGTGCCAGCCTTAGAAGTGATGAAGCTTTCTTT. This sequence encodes CASLRSDEAFF.

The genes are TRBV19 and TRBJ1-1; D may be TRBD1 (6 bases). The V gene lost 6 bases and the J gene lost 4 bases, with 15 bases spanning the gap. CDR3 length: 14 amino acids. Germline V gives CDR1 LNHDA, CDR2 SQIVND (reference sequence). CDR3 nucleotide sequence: TGTGCCAGTAGACCAGGGGTTTTAGGCACTGAAGCTTTCTTT. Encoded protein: CASRPGVLGTEAFF.

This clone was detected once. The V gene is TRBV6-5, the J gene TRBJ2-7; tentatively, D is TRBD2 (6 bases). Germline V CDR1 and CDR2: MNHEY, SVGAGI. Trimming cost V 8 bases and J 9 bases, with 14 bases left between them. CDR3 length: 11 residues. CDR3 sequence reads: CASGTLRGQYF. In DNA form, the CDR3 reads TGTGCCAGCGGGACTCTACGAGGGCAGTACTTC.

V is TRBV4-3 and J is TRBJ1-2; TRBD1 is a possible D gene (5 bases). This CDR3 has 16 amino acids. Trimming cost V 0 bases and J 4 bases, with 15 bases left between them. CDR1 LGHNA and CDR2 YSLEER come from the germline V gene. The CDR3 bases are TGCGCCAGCAGCCAAGAGGCGCTTGGGGGGATCTATGGCTACACCTTC. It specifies CASSQEALGGIYGYTF.

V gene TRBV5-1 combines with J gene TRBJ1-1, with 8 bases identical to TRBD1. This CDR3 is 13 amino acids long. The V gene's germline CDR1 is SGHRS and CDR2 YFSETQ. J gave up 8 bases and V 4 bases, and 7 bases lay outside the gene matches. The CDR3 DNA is TGCGCCAGCAGCCCGACACGGACAGGGGAAGCTTTCTTT. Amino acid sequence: CASSPTRTGEAFF.

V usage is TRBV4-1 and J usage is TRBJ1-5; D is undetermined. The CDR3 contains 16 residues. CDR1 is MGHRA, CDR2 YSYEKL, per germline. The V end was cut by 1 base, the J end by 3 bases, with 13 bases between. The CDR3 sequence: CASSQGGGYVNQPQHF. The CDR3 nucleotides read TGCGCCAGCAGCCAAGGGGGAGGCTACGTCAATCAGCCCCAGCATTTT.

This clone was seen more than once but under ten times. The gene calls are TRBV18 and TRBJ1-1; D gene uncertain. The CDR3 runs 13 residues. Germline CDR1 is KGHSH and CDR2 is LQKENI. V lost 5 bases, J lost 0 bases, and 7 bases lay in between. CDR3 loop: CASSVDMNTEAFF. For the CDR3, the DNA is TGTGCCAGCTCAGTCGACATGAACACTGAAGCTTTCTTT.

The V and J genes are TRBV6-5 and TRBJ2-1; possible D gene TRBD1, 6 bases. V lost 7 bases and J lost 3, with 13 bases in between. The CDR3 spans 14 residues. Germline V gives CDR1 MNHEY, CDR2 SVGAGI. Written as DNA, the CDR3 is TGTGCCAGCACTAGACAGGACGGCTACAATGAGCAGTTCTTC. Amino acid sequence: CASTRQDGYNEQFF.

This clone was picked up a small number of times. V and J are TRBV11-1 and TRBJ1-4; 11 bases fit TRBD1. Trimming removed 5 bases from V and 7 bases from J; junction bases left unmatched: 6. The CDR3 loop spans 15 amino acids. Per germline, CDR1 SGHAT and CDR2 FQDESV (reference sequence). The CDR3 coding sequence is TGTGCCAGCAGCGACTGGGACAGGGGGATTGAAAAACTGTTTTTT. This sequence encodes CASSDWDRGIEKLFF.

The DNA for the CDR3 is TGTGCCGCACAAAGCGGAGGGGGCGCCGGGGAGCTGTTTTTT. Translating gives CAAQSGGGAGELFF. This chain joins TRBV30 and TRBJ2-2, with a tentative D call TRBD1 (7 bases). V lost 8 bases, J lost 6 bases, and 19 bases lay in between. The germline V gene has CDR1 GTSNPN and CDR2 SVGIG (reference sequence). This CDR3 is built from 14 residues. Together with reference TRBV30 and TRBJ2-2, the CDR3 gives the full variable domain: SQTIHQWPATLVQPVGSPLSLECTVEGTSNPNLYWYRQAAGRGLQLLFYSVGIGQISSEVPQNLSASRPQDRQFILSSKKLLLSDSGFYLCAAQSGGGAGELFFGEGSRLTVL.

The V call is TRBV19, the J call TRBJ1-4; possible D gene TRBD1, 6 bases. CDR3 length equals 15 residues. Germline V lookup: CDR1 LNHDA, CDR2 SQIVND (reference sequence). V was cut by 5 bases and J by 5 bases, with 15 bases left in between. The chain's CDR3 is CASSPSQGLNEKLFF. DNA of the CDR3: TGTGCCAGTAGTCCCTCACAGGGATTAAATGAAAAACTGTTTTTT.

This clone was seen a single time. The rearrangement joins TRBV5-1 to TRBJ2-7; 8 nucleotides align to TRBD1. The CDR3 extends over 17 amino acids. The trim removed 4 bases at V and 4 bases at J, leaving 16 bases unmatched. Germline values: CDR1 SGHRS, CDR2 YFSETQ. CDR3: CASSAGTGRTNLYEQYF. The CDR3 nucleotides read TGCGCCAGCAGCGCTGGGACAGGAAGGACTAATCTATACGAGCAGTACTTC.

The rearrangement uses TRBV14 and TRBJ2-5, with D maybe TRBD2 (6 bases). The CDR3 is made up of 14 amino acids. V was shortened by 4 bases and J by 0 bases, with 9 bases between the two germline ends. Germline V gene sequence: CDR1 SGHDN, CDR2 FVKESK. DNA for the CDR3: TGTGCCAGCAGCCGCCGGAGGGACCAAGAGACCCAGTACTTC. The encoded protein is CASSRRRDQETQYF.

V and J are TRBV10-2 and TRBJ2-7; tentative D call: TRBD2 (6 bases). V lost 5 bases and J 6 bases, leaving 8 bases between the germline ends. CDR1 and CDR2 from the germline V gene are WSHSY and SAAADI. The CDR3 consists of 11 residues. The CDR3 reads CASSQGGEQYF. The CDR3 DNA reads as TGCGCCAGCAGTCAGGGAGGCGAGCAGTACTTC.

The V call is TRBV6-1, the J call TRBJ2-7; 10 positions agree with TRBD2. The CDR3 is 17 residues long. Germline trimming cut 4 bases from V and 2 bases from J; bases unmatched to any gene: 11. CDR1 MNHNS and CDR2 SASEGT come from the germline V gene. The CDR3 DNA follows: TGTGCCAGCAGTGCGATGTGGGGACTAGCGTACGCCTACGAGCAGTACTTC. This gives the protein CASSAMWGLAYAYEQYF.

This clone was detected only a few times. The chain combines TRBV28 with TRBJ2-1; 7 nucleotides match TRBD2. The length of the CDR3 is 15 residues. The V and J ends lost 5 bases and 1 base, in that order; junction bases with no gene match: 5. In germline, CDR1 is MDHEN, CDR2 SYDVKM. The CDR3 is CASSRTSVSYNEQFF. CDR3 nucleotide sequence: TGTGCCAGCAGTAGGACTAGTGTTTCCTACAATGAGCAGTTCTTC. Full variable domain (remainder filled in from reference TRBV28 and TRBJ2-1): DVKVTQSSRYLVKRTGEKVFLECVQDMDHENMFWYRQDPGLGLRLIYFSYDVKMKEKGDIPEGYSVSREKKERFSLILESASTNQTSMYLCASSRTSVSYNEQFFGPGTRLTVL.

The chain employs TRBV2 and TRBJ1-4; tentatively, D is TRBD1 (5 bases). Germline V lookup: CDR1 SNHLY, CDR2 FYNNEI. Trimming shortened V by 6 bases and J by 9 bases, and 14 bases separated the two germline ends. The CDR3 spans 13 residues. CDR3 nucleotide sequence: TGTGCCAGCAGGGGCGGGACCGGACAAAAACTGTTTTTT. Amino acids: CASRGGTGQKLFF. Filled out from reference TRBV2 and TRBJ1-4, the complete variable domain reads EPEVTQTPSHQVTQMGQEVILRCVPISNHLYFYWYRQILGQKVEFLVSFYNNEISEKSEIFDDQFSVERPDGSNFTLKIRSTKLEDSAMYFCASRGGTGQKLFFGSGTQLSVL.

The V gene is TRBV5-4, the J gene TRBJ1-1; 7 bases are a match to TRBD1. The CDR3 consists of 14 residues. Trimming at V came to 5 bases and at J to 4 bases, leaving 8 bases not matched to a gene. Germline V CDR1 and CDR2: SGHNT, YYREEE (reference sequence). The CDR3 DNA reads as TGTGCCAGCAGTTACGACAGGGCGTTCACTGAAGCTTTCTTT. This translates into CASSYDRAFTEAFF.